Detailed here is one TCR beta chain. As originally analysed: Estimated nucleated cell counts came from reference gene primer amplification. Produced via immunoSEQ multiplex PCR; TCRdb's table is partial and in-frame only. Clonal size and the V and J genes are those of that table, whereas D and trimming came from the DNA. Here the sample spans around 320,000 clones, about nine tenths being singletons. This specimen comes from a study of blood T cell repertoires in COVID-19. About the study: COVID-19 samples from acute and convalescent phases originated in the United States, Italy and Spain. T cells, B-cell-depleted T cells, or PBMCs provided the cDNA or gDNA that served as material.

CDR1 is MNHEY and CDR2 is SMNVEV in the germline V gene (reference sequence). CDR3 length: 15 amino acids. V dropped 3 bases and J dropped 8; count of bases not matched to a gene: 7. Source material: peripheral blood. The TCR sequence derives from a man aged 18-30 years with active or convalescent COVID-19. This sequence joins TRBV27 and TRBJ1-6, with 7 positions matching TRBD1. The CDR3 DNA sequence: TGTGCCAGCAGTTTCTGGGACAGCAAGGATTCACCCCTCCACTTT. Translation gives CASSFWDSKDSPLHF.